Listed below are T cell receptor beta chains from one sample, sequenced in a study of beta chain features in type 1 diabetes. Some clones are missing from TCRdb's copy, which holds only in-frame ones; the method was immunoSEQ multiplex PCR. Of roughly 41,000 clones in the sample, over 45% are singletons; the top ten hold 0.65% to 0.8%. What was sequenced was central memory CD4+ T cells from blood. These receptors all come from a woman in her late teens or twenties in good health. Each CDR3 is given with its conserved first and last residue. The order of the fields is clone size, J gene, V gene, D gene, CDR3 protein, CDR3 DNA. The D gene is left open where the match is weak. Some rows have no size entry. The others give once, few or many, or a class for an expanded clone.

- | TRBJ2-1 | TRBV2 | TRBD2 | CASSEAFAGGAQNEQFF | TGTGCCAGCAGTGAAGCGTTTGCGGGAGGGGCACAGAATGAGCAGTTCTTC
- | TRBJ1-5 | TRBV21-1 | - | CASSNLAGHQPQHF | TGTGCCAGCAGCAATCTCGCAGGGCATCAGCCCCAGCATTTT
- | TRBJ1-2 | TRBV19 | TRBD1 | CASSETGTGLSYTF | TGTGCCAGTAGTGAAACCGGGACAGGGCTAAGCTACACCTTC
- | TRBJ1-6 | TRBV7-6 | - | CASSSSSGTSGSPLHF | TGTGCCAGCAGCTCCTCATCCGGGACATCCGGATCACCCCTCCACTTT
few | TRBJ2-2 | TRBV11-2 | - | CASSLDRGSGELFF | TGTGCCAGCAGCTTAGACAGGGGATCCGGGGAGCTGTTTTTT
- | TRBJ1-1 | TRBV2 | - | CASRRPSVLNTEAFF | TGTGCCAGCAGGAGGCCCAGCGTACTGAACACTGAAGCTTTCTTT
- | TRBJ2-5 | TRBV10-3 | - | CAISGSEETQYF | TGTGCCATCAGCGGGAGTGAGGAGACCCAGTACTTC
once | TRBJ1-4 | TRBV19 | TRBD1 | CASSITGAQIEKLFF | TGTGCCAGTAGTATAACAGGGGCGCAAATCGAAAAACTGTTTTTT
- | TRBJ1-5 | TRBV6-1 | TRBD1 | CASRLTGANQPQHF | TGTGCCAGCAGATTGACAGGGGCCAATCAGCCCCAGCATTTT
few | TRBJ2-7 | TRBV7-3 | TRBD1 | CASRTGLTYEQYF | TGTGCCAGCAGGACAGGGCTTACCTACGAGCAGTACTTC
- | TRBJ2-3 | TRBV2 | TRBD2 | CASSEGGRATDTQYF | TGTGCCAGCAGTGAAGGTGGGAGGGCCACAGATACGCAGTATTTT
- | TRBJ1-1 | TRBV7-9 | - | CAAWERQLNTEAFF | TGTGCCGCATGGGAGCGGCAGTTGAACACTGAAGCTTTCTTT
- | TRBJ1-4 | TRBV9 | - | CASSRGGGGRSDEKLFF | TGTGCCAGCAGCCGAGGGGGGGGAGGGCGGTCGGATGAAAAACTGTTTTTT